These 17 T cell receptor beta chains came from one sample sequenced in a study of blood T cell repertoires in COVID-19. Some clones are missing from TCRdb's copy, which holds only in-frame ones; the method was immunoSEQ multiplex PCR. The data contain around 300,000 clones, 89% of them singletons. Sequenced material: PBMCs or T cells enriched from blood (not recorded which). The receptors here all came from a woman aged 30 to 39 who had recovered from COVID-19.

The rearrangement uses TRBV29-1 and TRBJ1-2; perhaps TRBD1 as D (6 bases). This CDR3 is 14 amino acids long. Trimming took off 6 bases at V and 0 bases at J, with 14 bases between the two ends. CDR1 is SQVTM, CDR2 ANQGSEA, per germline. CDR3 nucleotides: TGCAGCGTCCAGGCAGGGGTAGCTAACTATGGCTACACCTTC. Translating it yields CSVQAGVANYGYTF.

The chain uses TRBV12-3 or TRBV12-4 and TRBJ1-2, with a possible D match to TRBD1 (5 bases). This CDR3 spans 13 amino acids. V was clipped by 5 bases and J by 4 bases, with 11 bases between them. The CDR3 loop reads CASSTRQGYGYTF. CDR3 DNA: TGTGCCAGCAGTACGCGCCAGGGCTATGGCTACACCTTC.

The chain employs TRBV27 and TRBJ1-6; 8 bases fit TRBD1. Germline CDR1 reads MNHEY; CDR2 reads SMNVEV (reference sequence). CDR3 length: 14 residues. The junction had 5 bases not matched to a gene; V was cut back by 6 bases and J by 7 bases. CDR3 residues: CASRIQGENSPLHF. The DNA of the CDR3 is TGTGCCAGCAGAATACAGGGGGAGAATTCACCCCTCCACTTT.

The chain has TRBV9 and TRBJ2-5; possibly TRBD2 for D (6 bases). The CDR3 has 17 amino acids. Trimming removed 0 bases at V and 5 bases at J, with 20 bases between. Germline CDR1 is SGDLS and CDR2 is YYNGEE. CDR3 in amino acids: CASSVDSGADIGETQYF. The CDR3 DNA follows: TGTGCCAGCAGCGTAGATAGCGGTGCGGACATCGGGGAGACCCAGTACTTC.

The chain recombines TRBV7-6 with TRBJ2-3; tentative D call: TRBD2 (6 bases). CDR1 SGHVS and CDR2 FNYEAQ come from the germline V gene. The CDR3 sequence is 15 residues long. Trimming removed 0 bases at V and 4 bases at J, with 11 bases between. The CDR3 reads CASSLAGGAPDTQYF. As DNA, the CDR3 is TGTGCCAGCAGCTTAGCGGGAGGCGCCCCAGATACGCAGTATTTT.

CDR3 nucleotides: TGTGCCAGTAGACCAACAGGGGCCACTGAAGCTTTCTTT. This gives the protein CASRPTGATEAFF. The chain employs TRBV19 and TRBJ1-1, with TRBD1 identical over 7 bases. CDR3 length equals 13 residues. Trimming at V came to 6 bases and at J to 4 bases, leaving 5 bases not matched to a gene. The V gene's germline CDR1 is LNHDA and CDR2 SQIVND (reference sequence).

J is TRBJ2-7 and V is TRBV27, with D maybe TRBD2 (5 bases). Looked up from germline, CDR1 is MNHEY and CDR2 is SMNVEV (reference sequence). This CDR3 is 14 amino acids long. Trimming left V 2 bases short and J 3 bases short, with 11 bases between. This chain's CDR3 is CASSLPGNHYEQYF. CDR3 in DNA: TGTGCCAGCAGTTTACCGGGAAACCACTACGAGCAGTACTTC.

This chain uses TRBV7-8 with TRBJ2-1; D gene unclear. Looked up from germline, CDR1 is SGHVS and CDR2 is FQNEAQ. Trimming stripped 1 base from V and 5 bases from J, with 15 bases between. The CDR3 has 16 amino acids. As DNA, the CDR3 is TGTGCCAGCAGCTTAGACTTTGGGCAATCCCACAATGAGCAGTTCTTC. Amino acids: CASSLDFGQSHNEQFF.

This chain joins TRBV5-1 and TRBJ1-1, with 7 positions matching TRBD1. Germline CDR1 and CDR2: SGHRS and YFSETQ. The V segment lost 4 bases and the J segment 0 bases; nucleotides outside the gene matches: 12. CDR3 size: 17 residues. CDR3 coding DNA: TGCGCCAGCAGCCCGGGTCGGCTGACAGGGATGAACACTGAAGCTTTCTTT. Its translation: CASSPGRLTGMNTEAFF.

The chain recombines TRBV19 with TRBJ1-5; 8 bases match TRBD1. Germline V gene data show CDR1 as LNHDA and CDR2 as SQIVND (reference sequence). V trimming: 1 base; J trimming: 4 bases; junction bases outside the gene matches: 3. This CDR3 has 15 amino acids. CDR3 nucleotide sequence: TGTGCCAGTAGTATAGGGACAGGGAGGAATCAGCCCCAGCATTTT. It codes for CASSIGTGRNQPQHF.

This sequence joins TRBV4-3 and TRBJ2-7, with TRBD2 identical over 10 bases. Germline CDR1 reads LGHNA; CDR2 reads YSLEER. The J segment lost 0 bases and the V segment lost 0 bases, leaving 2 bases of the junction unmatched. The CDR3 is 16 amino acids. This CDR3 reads CASSQDSGGSSYEQYF. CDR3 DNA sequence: TGCGCCAGCAGCCAAGATAGCGGGGGGAGCTCCTACGAGCAGTACTTC.

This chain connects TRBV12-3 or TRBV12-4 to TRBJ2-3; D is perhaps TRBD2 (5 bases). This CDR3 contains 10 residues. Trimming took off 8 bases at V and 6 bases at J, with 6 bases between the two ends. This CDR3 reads CASGGDTQYF. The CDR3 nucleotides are TGTGCCAGCGGCGGGGATACGCAGTATTTT.

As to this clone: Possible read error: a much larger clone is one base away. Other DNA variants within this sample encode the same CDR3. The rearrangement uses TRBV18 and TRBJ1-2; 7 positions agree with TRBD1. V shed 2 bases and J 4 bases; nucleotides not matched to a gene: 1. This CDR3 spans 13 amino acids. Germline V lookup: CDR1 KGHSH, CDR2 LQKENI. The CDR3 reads CASSPDRAYGYTF. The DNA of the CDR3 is TGTGCCAGCTCACCAGACAGGGCCTATGGCTACACCTTC. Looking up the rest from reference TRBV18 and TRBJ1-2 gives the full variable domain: NAGVMQNPRHLVRRRGQEARLRCSPMKGHSHVYWYRQLPEEGLKFMVYLQKENIIDESGMPKERFSAEFPKEGPSILRIQQVVRGDSAAYFCASSPDRAYGYTFGSGTRLTVV.

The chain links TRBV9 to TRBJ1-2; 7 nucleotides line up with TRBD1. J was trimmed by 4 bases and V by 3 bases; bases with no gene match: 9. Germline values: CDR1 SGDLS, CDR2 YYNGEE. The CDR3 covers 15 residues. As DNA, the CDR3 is TGTGCCAGCAGCGGAATACAGGGGTTCGGCTATGGCTACACCTTC. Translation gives CASSGIQGFGYGYTF.

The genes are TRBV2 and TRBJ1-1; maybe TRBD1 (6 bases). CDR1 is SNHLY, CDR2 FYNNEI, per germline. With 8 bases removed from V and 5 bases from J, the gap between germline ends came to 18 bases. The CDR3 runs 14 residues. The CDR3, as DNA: TGTGCCAGCGGGGATTCGGGGGGCCGGACTGAAGCTTTCTTT. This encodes CASGDSGGRTEAFF.

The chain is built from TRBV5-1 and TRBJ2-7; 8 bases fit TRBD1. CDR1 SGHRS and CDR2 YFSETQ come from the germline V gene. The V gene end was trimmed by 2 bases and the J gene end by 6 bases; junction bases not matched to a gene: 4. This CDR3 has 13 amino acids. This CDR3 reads CASSFQGALEQYF. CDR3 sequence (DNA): TGCGCCAGCAGCTTTCAGGGGGCACTCGAGCAGTACTTC. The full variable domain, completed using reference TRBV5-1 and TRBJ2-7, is KAGVTQTPRYLIKTRGQQVTLSCSPISGHRSVSWYQQTPGQGLQFLFEYFSETQRNKGNFPGRFSGRQFSNSRSEMNVSTLELGDSALYLCASSFQGALEQYFGPGTRLTVT.

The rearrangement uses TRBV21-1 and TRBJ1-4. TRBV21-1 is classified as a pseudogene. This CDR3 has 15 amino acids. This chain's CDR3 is CASSKDGGANEKLFF. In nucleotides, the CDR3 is TGTGCCAGCAGCAAAGACGGGGGAGCTAATGAAAAACTGTTTTTT.